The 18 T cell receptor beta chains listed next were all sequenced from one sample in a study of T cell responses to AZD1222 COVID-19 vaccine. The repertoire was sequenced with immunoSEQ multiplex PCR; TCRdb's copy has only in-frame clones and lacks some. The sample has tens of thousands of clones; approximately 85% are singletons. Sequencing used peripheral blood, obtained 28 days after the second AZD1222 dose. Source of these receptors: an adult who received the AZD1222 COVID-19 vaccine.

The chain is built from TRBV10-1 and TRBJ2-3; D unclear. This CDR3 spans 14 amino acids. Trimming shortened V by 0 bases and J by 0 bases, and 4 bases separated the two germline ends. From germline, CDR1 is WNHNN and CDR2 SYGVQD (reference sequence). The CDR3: CASSESDSTDTQYF. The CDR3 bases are TGCGCCAGCAGTGAGTCGGACAGCACAGATACGCAGTATTTT.

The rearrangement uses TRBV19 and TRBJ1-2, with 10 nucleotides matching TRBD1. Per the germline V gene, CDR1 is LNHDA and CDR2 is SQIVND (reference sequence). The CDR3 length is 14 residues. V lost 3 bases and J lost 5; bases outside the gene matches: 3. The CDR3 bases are TGTGCCAGTAGTATCCGGGACAGGGGATATGGCTACACCTTC. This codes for CASSIRDRGYGYTF.

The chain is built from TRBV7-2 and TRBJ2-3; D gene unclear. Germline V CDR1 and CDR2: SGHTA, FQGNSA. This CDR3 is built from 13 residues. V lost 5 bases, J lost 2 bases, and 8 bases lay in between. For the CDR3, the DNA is TGTGCCAGCAGCCGGATGACCACAGATACGCAGTATTTT. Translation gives CASSRMTTDTQYF.

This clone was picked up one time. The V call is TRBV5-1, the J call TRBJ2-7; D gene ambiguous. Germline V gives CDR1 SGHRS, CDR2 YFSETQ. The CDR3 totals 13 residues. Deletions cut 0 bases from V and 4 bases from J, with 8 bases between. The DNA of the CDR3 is TGCGCCAGCAGCTTGGTTTGGGATTACGAGCAGTACTTC. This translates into CASSLVWDYEQYF.

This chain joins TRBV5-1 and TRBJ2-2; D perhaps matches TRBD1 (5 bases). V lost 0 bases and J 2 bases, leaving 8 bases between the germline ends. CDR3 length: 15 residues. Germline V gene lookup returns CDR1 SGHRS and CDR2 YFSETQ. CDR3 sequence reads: CASSLGQGNTGELFF. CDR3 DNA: TGCGCCAGCAGCTTGGGGCAGGGAAACACCGGGGAGCTGTTTTTT.

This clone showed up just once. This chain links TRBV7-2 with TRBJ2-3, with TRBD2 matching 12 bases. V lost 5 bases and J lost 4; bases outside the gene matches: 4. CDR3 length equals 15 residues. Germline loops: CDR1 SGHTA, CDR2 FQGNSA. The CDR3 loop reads CASSTSGRSADTQYF. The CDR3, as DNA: TGTGCCAGCAGCACTAGCGGGAGGAGCGCAGATACGCAGTATTTT.

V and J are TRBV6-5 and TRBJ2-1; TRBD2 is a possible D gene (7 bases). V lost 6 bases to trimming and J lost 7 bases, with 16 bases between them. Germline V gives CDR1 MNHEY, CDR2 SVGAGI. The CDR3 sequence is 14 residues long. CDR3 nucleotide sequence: TGTGCCAGCAGCTCCATGGAGGGGGGGAATGAGCAGTTCTTC. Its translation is CASSSMEGGNEQFF.

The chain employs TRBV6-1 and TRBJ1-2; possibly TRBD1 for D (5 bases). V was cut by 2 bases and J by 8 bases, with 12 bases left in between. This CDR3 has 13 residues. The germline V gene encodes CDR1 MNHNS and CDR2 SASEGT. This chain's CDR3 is CASSEFRDGGYTF. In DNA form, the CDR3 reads TGTGCCAGCAGTGAATTCAGGGACGGAGGCTACACCTTC.

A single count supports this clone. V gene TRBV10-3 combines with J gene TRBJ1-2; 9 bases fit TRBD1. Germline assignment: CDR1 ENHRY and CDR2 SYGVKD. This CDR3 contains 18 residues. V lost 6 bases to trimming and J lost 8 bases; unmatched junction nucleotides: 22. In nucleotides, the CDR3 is TGTGCCATCAGCCCGAGTCGCACAGGGGGCCCCAGCGGCAAAGGCTACACCTTC. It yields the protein CAISPSRTGGPSGKGYTF.

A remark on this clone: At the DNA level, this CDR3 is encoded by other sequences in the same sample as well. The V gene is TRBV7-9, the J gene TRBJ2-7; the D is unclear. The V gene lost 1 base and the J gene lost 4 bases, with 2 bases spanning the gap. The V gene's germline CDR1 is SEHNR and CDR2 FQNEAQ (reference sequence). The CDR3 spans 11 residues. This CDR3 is CASSLEYEQYF. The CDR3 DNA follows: TGTGCCAGCAGCTTAGAGTACGAGCAGTACTTC.

The CDR3 reads CATSGRTDTQYF. In DNA form, the CDR3 reads TGTGCCACCAGTGGTAGAACAGATACGCAGTATTTT. The chain couples TRBV24-1 to TRBJ2-3; no firm D call. Germline CDR1 and CDR2: KGHDR and SFDVKD. V shed 5 bases and J shed 3 bases, with 5 bases lying between them. The length of the CDR3 is 12 residues.

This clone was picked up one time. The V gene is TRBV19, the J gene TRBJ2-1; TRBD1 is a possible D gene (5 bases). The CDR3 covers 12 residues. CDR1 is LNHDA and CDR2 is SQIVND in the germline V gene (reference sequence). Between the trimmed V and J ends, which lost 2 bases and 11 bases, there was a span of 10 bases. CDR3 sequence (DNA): TGTGCCAGTAGTATAATTGGGGCCCAGCAGTTCTTC. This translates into CASSIIGAQQFF.

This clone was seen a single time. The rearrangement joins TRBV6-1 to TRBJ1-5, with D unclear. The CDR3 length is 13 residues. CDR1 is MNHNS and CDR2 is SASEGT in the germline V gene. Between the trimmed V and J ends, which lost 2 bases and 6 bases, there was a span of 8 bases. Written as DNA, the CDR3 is TGTGCCAGCAGTGAACAGGAAGGTCAGCCCCAGCATTTT. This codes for CASSEQEGQPQHF.

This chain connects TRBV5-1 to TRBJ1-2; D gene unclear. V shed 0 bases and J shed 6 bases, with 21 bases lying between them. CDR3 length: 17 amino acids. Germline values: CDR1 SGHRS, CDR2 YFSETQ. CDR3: CASSLDLRRGSLHGYTF. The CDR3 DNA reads TGCGCCAGCAGCTTGGATCTCCGACGGGGATCTTTACATGGCTACACCTTC.

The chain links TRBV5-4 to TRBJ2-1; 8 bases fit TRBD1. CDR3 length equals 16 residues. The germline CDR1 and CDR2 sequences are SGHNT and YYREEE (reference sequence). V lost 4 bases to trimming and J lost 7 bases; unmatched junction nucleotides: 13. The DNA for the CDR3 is TGTGCCAGCAGCCGCGTTCTCCAGACAGGGGTGAATGAGCAGTTCTTC. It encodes CASSRVLQTGVNEQFF.

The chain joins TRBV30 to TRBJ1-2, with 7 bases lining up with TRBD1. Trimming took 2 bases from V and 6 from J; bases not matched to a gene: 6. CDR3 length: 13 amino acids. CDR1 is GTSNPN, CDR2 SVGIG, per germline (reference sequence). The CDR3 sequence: CAWSRQGGDGYTF. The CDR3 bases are TGTGCCTGGAGTCGACAGGGAGGAGATGGCTACACCTTC.

This CDR3 is CASSFRTGVYEQYF. The CDR3 coding sequence is TGTGCCAGCAGTTTTCGTACAGGGGTCTACGAGCAGTACTTC. This chain links TRBV27 with TRBJ2-7; 7 bases line up with TRBD1. The CDR3 loop spans 14 amino acids. Trimming removed 3 bases from V and 3 bases from J; junction bases left unmatched: 5. CDR1 is MNHEY and CDR2 is SMNVEV in the germline V gene (reference sequence).

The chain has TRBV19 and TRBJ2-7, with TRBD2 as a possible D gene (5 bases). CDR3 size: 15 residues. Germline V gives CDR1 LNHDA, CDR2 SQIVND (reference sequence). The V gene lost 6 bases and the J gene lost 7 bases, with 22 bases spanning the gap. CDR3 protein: CASSITYSPTGEQYF. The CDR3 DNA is TGTGCCAGTAGCATTACGTATTCGCCCACGGGGGAGCAGTACTTC.